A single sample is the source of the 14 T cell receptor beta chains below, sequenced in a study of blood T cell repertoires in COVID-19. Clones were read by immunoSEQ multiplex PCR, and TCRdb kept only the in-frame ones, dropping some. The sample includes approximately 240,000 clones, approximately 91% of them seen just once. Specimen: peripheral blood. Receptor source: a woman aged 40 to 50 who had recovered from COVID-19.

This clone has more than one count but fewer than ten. The CDR3 DNA is TGTGCCATCGGCCGGGTGGAGGGGGCGGTCAATGAGCAGTTCTTC. It encodes CAIGRVEGAVNEQFF. The chain combines TRBV10-3 with TRBJ2-1; tentative D call: TRBD1 (7 bases). The CDR3 spans 15 residues. The germline V and J ends were trimmed by 8 bases and 6 bases, with 20 bases remaining between them. Germline values: CDR1 ENHRY, CDR2 SYGVKD.

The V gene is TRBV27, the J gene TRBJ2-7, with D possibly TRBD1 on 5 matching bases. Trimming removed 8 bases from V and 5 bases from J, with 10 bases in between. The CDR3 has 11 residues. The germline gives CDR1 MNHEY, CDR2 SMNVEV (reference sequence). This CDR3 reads CASRKGNEQYF. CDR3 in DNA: TGTGCCAGCCGCAAGGGGAACGAGCAGTACTTC.

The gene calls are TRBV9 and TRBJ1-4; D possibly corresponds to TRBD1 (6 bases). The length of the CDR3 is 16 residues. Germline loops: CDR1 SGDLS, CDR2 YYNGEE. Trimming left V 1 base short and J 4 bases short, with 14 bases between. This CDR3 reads CASSVFEAGDNEKLFF. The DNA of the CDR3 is TGTGCCAGCAGCGTATTTGAGGCAGGGGATAATGAAAAACTGTTTTTT.

DNA of the CDR3: TGTGCCAGCAGTCCCCCGCGCGCGGGGGGAACCTACGAGCAGTACTTC. This translates into CASSPPRAGGTYEQYF. The V and J genes are TRBV28 and TRBJ2-7, with TRBD2 matching over 8 bases. V lost 5 bases and J lost 2; bases outside the gene matches: 11. The CDR3 loop spans 16 amino acids. Per germline, CDR1 MDHEN and CDR2 SYDVKM.

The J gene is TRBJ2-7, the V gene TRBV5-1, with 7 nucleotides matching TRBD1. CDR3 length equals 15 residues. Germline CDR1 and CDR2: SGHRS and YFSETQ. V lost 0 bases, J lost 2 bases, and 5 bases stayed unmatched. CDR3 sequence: CASSLEGGGTYEQYF. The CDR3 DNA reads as TGCGCCAGCAGCTTGGAAGGGGGCGGCACCTACGAGCAGTACTTC.

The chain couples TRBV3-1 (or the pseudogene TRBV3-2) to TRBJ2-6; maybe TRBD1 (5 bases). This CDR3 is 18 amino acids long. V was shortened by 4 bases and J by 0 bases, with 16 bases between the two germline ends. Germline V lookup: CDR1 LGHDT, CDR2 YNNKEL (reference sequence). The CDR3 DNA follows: TGTGCCAGCAGCCCTGCCAGTGCAGGGCCCTCTGGGGCCAACGTCCTGACTTTC. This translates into CASSPASAGPSGANVLTF.

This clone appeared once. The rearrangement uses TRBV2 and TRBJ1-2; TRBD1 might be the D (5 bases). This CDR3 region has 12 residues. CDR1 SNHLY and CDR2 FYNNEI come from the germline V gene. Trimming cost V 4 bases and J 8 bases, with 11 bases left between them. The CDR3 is CASSGGGPGYTF. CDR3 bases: TGTGCCAGCAGTGGGGGGGGACCGGGCTACACCTTC.

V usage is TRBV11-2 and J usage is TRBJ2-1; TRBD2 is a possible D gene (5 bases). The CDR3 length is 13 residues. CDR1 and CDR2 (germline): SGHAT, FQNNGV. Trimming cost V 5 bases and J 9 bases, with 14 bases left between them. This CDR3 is CASSVEREIEQFF. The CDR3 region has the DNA TGTGCCAGCAGCGTCGAGAGGGAAATTGAGCAGTTCTTC.

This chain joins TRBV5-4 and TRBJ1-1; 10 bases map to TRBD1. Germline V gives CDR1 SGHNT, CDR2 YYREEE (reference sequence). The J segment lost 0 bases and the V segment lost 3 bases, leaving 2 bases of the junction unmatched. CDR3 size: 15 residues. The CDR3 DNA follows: TGTGCCAGCAGCTGGGGGACAGGGGTGAACACTGAAGCTTTCTTT. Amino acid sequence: CASSWGTGVNTEAFF.

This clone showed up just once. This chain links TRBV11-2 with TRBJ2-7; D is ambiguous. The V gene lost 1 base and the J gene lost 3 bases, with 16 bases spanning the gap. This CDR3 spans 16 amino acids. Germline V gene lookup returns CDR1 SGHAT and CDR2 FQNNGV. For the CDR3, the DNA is TGTGCCAGCAGCTTAGGGATCGGCGGCCGCGACTACGAGCAGTACTTC. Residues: CASSLGIGGRDYEQYF.

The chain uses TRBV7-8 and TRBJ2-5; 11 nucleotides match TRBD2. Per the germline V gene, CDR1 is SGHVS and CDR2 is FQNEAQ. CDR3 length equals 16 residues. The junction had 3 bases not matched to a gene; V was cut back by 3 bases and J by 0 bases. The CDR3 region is CASSFASGRNQETQYF. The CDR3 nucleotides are TGTGCCAGCAGCTTCGCTAGCGGGAGGAACCAAGAGACCCAGTACTTC. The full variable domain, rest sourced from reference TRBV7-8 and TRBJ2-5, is GAGVSQSPRYKVAKRGQDVALRCDPISGHVSLFWYQQALGQGPEFLTYFQNEAQLDKSGLPSDRFFAERPEGSVSTLKIQRTQQEDSAVYLCASSFASGRNQETQYFGPGTRLLVL.

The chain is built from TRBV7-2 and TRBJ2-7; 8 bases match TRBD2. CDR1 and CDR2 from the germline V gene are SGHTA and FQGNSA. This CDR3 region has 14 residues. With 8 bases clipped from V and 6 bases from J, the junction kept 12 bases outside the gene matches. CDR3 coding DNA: TGTGCCAGCCGGGGGGGCGGGACGAGGGGCGAGCAGTACTTC. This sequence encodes CASRGGGTRGEQYF. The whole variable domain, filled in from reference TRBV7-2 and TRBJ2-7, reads GAGVSQSPSNKVTEKGKDVELRCDPISGHTALYWYRQSLGQGLEFLIYFQGNSAPDKSGLPSDRFSAERTGGSVSTLTIQRTQQEDSAVYLCASRGGGTRGEQYFGPGTRLTVT.

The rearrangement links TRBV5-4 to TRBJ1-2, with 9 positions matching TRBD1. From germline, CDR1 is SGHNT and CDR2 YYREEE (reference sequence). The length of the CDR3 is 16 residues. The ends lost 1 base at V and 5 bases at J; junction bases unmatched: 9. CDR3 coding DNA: TGTGCCAGCAGCTTGAGGACAGGGGCGGTAGAGTATGGCTACACCTTC. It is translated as CASSLRTGAVEYGYTF. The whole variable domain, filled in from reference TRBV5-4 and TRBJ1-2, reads ETGVTQSPTHLIKTRGQQVTLRCSSQSGHNTVSWYQQALGQGPQFIFQYYREEENGRGNFPPRFSGLQFPNYSSELNVNALELDDSALYLCASSLRTGAVEYGYTFGSGTRLTVV.

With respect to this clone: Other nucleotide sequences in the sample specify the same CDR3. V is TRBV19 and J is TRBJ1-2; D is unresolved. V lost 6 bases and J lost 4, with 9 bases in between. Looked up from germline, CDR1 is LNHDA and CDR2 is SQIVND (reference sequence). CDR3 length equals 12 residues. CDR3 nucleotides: TGTGCCAGTAGCAGGTTCGGCTATGGCTACACCTTC. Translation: CASSRFGYGYTF.